This entry concerns a single TCR beta chain. The data belong to a study of T cells in Graves' hyperthyroidism and ophthalmopathy. Researchers amplified the TCR beta CDR3 regions from RNA transcripts. Using the HTBI primer set, a first-round RT-PCR was run on the TCR CDR3. TCRdb fed the multiplex PCR reads into MiXCR, producing one record per CDR3 protein. In the table there are about half a million distinct CDR3 sequences, approximately 25% of which are singletons. Ophthalmopathy cases scored 3 or more on the Clinical Activity Score and 4 or more on NOSPECS grade, with duration below 3 months. Germline lookup yields CDR1 DFQATT and CDR2 SNEGSKA (reference sequence). The CDR3 length is 18 residues. The junction had 21 bases not matched to a gene; V was cut back by 2 bases and J by 6 bases.

The sequenced material came from blood. This clonotype originated in a woman aged 30 to 39 with Graves' ophthalmopathy. This chain joins TRBV20-1 and TRBJ1-2; TRBD1 matches 7 bases. The CDR3 DNA is TGCAGTGCTAGAAGGTTTTGGTGGGACAGTTCCAATCCACATGGCTACACCTTC. As protein: CSARRFWWDSSNPHGYTF.